This TCR beta chain was identified in a study of control samples from healthy donors and cancer patients. Some clones are missing from TCRdb's copy, which holds only in-frame ones; the method was immunoSEQ multiplex PCR. The sample lists tens of thousands of clones, 90% to 95% occurring once. The CDR3 contains 14 residues. With 6 bases removed from V and 4 bases from J, the gap between germline ends came to 12 bases. Germline CDR1 and CDR2: SNHLY and FYNNEI. This clonotype was sampled from a man younger than 40 in good health. The V and J genes are TRBV2 and TRBJ1-4, with D possibly TRBD1 on 6 matching bases. Input material: blood. The CDR3, as DNA: TGTGCCAGCAGCCTACAGGGAGGTAATGAAAAACTGTTTTTT. This encodes CASSLQGGNEKLFF. Based on the CDR3 plus reference TRBV2 and TRBJ1-4, the full variable domain is EPEVTQTPSHQVTQMGQEVILRCVPISNHLYFYWYRQILGQKVEFLVSFYNNEISEKSEIFDDQFSVERPDGSNFTLKIRSTKLEDSAMYFCASSLQGGNEKLFFGSGTQLSVL.